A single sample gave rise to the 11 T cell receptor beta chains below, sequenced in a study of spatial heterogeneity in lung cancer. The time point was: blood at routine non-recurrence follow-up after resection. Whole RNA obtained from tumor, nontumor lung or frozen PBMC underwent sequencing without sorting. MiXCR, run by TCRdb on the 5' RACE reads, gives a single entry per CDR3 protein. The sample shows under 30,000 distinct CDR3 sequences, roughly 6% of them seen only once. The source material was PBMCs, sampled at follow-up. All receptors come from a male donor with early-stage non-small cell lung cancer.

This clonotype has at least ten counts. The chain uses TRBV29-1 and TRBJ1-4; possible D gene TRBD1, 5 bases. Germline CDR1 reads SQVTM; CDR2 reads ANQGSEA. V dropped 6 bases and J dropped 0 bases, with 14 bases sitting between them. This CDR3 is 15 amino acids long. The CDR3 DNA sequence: TGCAGCGTCAATTCCGGGACCACAACTAATGAAAAACTGTTTTTT. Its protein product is CSVNSGTTTNEKLFF.

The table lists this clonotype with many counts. The CDR3 loop is CAISGAGNTEAFF. The CDR3 nucleotides read TGTGCCATCAGTGGCGCTGGGAACACTGAAGCTTTCTTT. The chain couples TRBV10-3 to TRBJ1-1; no reliable D call. Germline CDR1 is ENHRY and CDR2 is SYGVKD. The CDR3 loop spans 13 amino acids. Trimming cost V 4 bases and J 1 base, with 7 bases left between them.

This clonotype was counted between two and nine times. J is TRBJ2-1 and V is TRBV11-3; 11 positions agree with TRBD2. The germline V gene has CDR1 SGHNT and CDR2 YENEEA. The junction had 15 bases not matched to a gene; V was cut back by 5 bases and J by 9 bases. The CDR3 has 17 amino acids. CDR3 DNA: TGTGCCAGCAGCGGAAGACTAGCGGGGAGAACAGGTACTGAGCAGTTCTTC. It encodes CASSGRLAGRTGTEQFF.

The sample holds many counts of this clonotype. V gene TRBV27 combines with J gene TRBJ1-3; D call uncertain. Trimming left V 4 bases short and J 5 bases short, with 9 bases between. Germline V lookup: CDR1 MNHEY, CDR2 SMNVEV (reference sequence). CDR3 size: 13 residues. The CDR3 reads CASSSAIRNTIYF. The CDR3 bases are TGTGCCAGCAGTTCCGCCATCAGAAACACCATATATTTT.

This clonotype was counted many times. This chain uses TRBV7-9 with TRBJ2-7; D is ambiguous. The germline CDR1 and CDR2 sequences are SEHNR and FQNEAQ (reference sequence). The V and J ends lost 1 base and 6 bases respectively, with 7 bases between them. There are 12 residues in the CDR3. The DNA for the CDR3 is TGTGCCAGCAGCTTAGTCGTGGGCGAGCAGTACGTC. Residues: CASSLVVGEQYV.

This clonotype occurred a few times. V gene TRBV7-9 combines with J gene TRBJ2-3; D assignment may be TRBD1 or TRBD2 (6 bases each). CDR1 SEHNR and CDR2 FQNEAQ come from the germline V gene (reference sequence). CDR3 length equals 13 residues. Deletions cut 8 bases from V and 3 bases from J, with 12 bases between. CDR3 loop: CASERGGTDTQYF. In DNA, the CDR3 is TGTGCCAGCGAAAGAGGGGGGACAGATACGCAGTATTTT.

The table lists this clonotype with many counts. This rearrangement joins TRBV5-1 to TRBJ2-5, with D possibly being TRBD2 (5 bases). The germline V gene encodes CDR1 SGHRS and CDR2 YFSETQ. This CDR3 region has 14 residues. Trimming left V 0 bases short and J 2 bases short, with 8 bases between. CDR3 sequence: CASSLDEGQETQYF. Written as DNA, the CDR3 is TGCGCCAGCAGCTTGGATGAGGGACAAGAGACCCAGTACTTC.

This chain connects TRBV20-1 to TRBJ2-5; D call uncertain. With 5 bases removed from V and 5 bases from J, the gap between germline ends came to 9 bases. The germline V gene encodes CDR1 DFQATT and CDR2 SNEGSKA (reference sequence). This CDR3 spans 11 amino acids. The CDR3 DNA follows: TGCAGTGCTTGTTCGATGGAGACCCAGTACTTC. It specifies CSACSMETQYF.

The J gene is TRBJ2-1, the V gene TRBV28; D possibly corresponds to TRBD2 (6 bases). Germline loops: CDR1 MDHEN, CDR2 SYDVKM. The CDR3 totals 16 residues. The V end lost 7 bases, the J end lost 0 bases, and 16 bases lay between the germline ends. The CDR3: CASTSQWRGSYNEQFF. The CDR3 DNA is TGTGCCAGCACCTCTCAGTGGCGGGGCTCCTACAATGAGCAGTTCTTC.

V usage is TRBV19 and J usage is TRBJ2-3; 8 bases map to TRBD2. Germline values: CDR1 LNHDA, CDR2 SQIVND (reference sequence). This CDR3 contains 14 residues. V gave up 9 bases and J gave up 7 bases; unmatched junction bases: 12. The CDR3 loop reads CASSLAGIRNTQYF. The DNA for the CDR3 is TGTGCCAGCTCCCTAGCGGGCATAAGAAATACGCAGTATTTT.

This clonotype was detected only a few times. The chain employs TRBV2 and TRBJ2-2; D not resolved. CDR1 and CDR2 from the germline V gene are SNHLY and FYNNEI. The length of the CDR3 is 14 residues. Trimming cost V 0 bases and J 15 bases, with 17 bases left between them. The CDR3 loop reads CASSEASTSASVFF. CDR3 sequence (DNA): TGTGCCAGCAGTGAAGCGTCGACCTCAGCGTCGGTGTTTTTT.